The clone carrying this TCR beta chain was counted a few times. Its antigen is currently unknown. These data come from a study of cytomegalovirus exposure and HLA in healthy donors. The study's findings and limits: 164 TCR beta chains were listed as cytomegalovirus-associated. Being productive about 87% or about 30% of the time was typical of most TCR beta V segments in an earlier analysis. A later analysis found common viral pathogens apparently linked to several of the most significant clusters.

The PCR was carried out with 60 Vbeta primers and 13 Jbeta primers. Original processing methods: Among the unique TCR beta chains that a later analysis counted, 80 million to 100 million in all, 9.5 million to 11 million were shared. Libraries were prepared by immunoSEQ multiplex PCR; TCRdb keeps only in-frame clonotypes and omits some of them. V and J calls and clone size are given by that table; D and trimming were obtained from the DNA. The sample holds about 160,000 clones, 80% to 90% seen once. Per germline, CDR1 SNHLY and CDR2 FYNNEI. The V end lost 2 bases, the J end lost 7 bases, and 12 bases lay between the germline ends. This CDR3 has 13 amino acids.

Sequenced material: PBMCs. The sequence was obtained from a young woman in good health and CMV-seronegative. The V call is TRBV2, the J call TRBJ2-7, with D maybe TRBD2 (6 bases). CDR3 sequence reads: CASSESRAGEQYF. The CDR3 DNA reads as TGTGCCAGCAGTGAATCCAGGGCGGGGGAGCAGTACTTC.